Below are 12 T cell receptor beta chains sequenced from a single sample in a study of identical twins. TCRdb analysed the 5' RACE reads with MiXCR anew, one entry per CDR3 protein. The sample yields about 470,000 distinct CDR3 sequences, 20% to 25% seen once. These sequences were also reported in another study, on T cells expressing NK-cell markers.

The sample consisted of CD4+ T cells sorted from blood. These receptors were taken from a woman between 18 and 30 years old in good health.

The V and J genes are TRBV30 and TRBJ2-5; TRBD1 matches at 8 bases. The ends lost 5 bases at V and 5 bases at J; junction bases unmatched: 4. Germline V gene data show CDR1 as GTSNPN and CDR2 as SVGIG (reference sequence). The CDR3 loop spans 12 amino acids. The CDR3 bases are TGTGCCTGGGAGGACAGGGCGGAGACCCAGTACTTC. It specifies CAWEDRAETQYF.

The chain links TRBV11-2 to TRBJ2-1, with D perhaps matching TRBD1 (6 bases). The V end was cut by 5 bases, the J end by 6 bases, with 14 bases between. Germline V gives CDR1 SGHAT, CDR2 FQNNGV. The CDR3 is made up of 14 amino acids. The DNA of the CDR3 is TGTGCCAGCAGCGGGACAACGGGTTCCAATGAGCAGTTCTTC. It specifies CASSGTTGSNEQFF.

The chain couples TRBV3-1 to TRBJ2-2; 11 nucleotides agree with TRBD2. The CDR3 is 15 amino acids. Per the germline V gene, CDR1 is LGHDT and CDR2 is YNNKEL (reference sequence). V lost 5 bases, J lost 5 bases, and 4 bases stayed unmatched. DNA for the CDR3: TGTGCCAGCAGCTGGGGACTAGCGGAAACCGGGGAGCTGTTTTTT. Translated, it gives CASSWGLAETGELFF.

In its sample, this clonotype was seen a few times. The V gene is TRBV25-1, the J gene TRBJ1-1, with D hard to call. Looked up from germline, CDR1 is MGHDK and CDR2 is SYGVNS. This CDR3 is 13 amino acids long. V dropped 7 bases and J dropped 6 bases, with 15 bases sitting between them. The CDR3 is CASTREEGAEAFF. Here the CDR3 DNA reads TGTGCCAGCACCCGGGAGGAGGGCGCTGAAGCTTTCTTT.

In the case of this clonotype: Relative to the germline gene, one junction end is altered; a read error may explain this. The chain is built from TRBV15 and TRBJ2-4; possibly TRBD1 or TRBD2 for D (5 bases each). The CDR3 spans 12 residues. Per germline, CDR1 LNHNV and CDR2 YYDKDF (reference sequence). CDR3 residues: CATVGEGGIQYF. Here the CDR3 DNA reads TGCGCCACGGTAGGGGAAGGAGGCATTCAGTACTTC.

Details on this clonotype: The junction shows a germline mismatch at one end, possibly a read error. The J gene is TRBJ2-3, the V gene TRBV4-3, with 7 nucleotides matching TRBD1. Germline V lookup: CDR1 LGHNA, CDR2 YSLEER. The CDR3 loop spans 13 amino acids. The CDR3, as DNA: TGCGCCAGCAGCCAAGATCGCTGGGGGACAGCCCTTTGG. It encodes CASSQDRWGTALW.

V is TRBV5-6 and J is TRBJ2-1; the match to TRBD2 covers 14 bases. The CDR3 loop spans 18 amino acids. Germline V gene lookup returns CDR1 SGHDT and CDR2 YYEEEE. The V segment lost 5 bases and the J segment 4 bases; nucleotides outside the gene matches: 11. CDR3 in amino acids: CASSPGLAGAMGYNEQFF. CDR3 sequence (DNA): TGTGCCAGCAGTCCGGGACTAGCGGGAGCCATGGGGTACAATGAGCAGTTCTTC.

This clonotype was seen only a few times. This chain connects TRBV20-1 to TRBJ2-7; D might be TRBD2 (6 bases). The CDR3 is made up of 12 amino acids. Deletions cut 2 bases from V and 7 bases from J, with 12 bases between. The V gene's germline CDR1 is DFQATT and CDR2 SNEGSKA (reference sequence). CDR3 sequence: CSARQTSREQYF. CDR3 bases: TGCAGTGCTAGACAGACTAGTCGGGAGCAGTACTTC.

The chain combines TRBV2 with TRBJ2-2, with 7 bases aligning to TRBD2. Germline V lookup: CDR1 SNHLY, CDR2 FYNNEI. The V and J ends lost 4 bases and 7 bases, in that order; junction bases with no gene match: 0. The CDR3 has 12 residues. CDR3 bases: TGTGCCAGCAGTGGGACTAGCGGGGAGCTGTTTTTT. It encodes CASSGTSGELFF.

This clonotype was detected only a few times. The chain links TRBV25-1 to TRBJ2-6; D not certain. The V and J ends lost 4 bases and 2 bases respectively, with 6 bases between them. Germline V gene data show CDR1 as MGHDK and CDR2 as SYGVNS. This CDR3 has 14 residues. The CDR3 loop is CASSGRTGANVLTF. The CDR3 DNA is TGTGCCAGCAGTGGACGGACTGGGGCCAACGTCCTGACTTTC.

Ten or more counts support this clonotype. This chain uses TRBV29-1 with TRBJ2-6; D is ambiguous. CDR3 length equals 15 residues. Per germline, CDR1 SQVTM and CDR2 ANQGSEA. V gave up 0 bases and J gave up 0 bases, with 6 bases separating them. The CDR3 protein is CSVEDPSSGANVLTF. CDR3 DNA: TGCAGCGTTGAAGATCCAAGCTCTGGGGCCAACGTCCTGACTTTC.

The chain has TRBV7-9 and TRBJ2-7; D uncertain. The CDR3 contains 15 residues. The V gene's germline CDR1 is SEHNR and CDR2 FQNEAQ (reference sequence). Trimming took 1 base from V and 0 from J, leaving 10 bases between them. DNA for the CDR3: TGTGCCAGCAGCTTAGTGAAGACCAGCTCCTACGAGCAGTACTTC. Translated, it gives CASSLVKTSSYEQYF.